The T cell receptor beta chain under discussion was sequenced for a study of cytomegalovirus exposure and HLA in healthy donors. Study results and limitations: As a later analysis showed, a missense DCLRE1C variant was linked to trimming of TCR beta V- and J-genes. The listing of 150 or so TCR beta chains classed them as cytomegalovirus-associated.

This clone was counted between two and nine times. Its cognate antigen is unknown. Both 60 Vbeta primers and 13 Jbeta primers went into the PCR. The repertoire was sequenced with immunoSEQ multiplex PCR; TCRdb's copy has only in-frame clones and lacks some. The profile shows about 50,000 clones, about three quarters of them singletons. This CDR3 contains 18 residues. Trimming removed 10 bases from V and 0 bases from J, with 24 bases in between. Sequencing input: PBMCs. This receptor was taken from a man aged 30 to 45 in good health and CMV-seropositive. This rearrangement joins TRBV23-1 to TRBJ1-4; maybe TRBD1 (5 bases). TRBV23-1 is designated an ORF whose function remains uncertain. The CDR3: CATLGGDPRRATNEKLFF. CDR3 DNA sequence: TGCGCCACCTTAGGAGGGGACCCTCGGCGTGCAACTAATGAAAAACTGTTTTTT.